This TCR beta chain comes out of a study of human T cells and chemical hapten exposure. Specified time point: patch test 1, 2 weeks after DPC sensitization. The treatment is: therapeutic diphenylcyclopropenone sensitization with weekly scalp DPC. Alopecia patients, 18 to 70 years old and DPC-suitable, served as donors. Separate cDNA molecules received unique molecular identifiers, which the library attached to them. TCRdb itself ran the RACE reads through MiXCR, one entry per CDR3 protein. The sample has roughly 190,000 distinct CDR3 sequences; around 24% are singletons. The receptor's source is a woman in her forties or fifties with alopecia areata. Some clones in this sample may be carry-over from other donors' samples. The sequences come from whole blood, collected in connection with sensitization to the hapten diphenylcyclopropenone (DPC).

CDR3 region: CASSQGTSGITDTQYF. CDR3 in DNA: TGTGCCAGCAGCCAAGGGACTAGCGGGATTACAGATACGCAGTATTTT. The chain joins TRBV4-2 to TRBJ2-3, with TRBD2 matching over 12 bases. The V segment lost 1 base and the J segment 3 bases; nucleotides outside the gene matches: 2. Germline V gene lookup returns CDR1 LGHNA and CDR2 YNFKEQ. CDR3 length: 16 amino acids.